One sample yielded the 25 T cell receptor beta chains listed below, sequenced in a study of response to subunit inactivated influenza vaccine. Each CDR3 protein is one row after TCRdb ran MiXCR on the RT-PCR reads. Of approximately 500,000 distinct CDR3 sequences detected, roughly 23% appear once; the ten largest clones hold approximately 3%. A further study also used this sample, focusing on T cells expressing NK-cell markers. That report adds: What made the TCR beta cDNA was 5'RACE template switching with UMIs.

The source was CD4+ T cells sorted from PBMCs, collected roughly 12 days after vaccination. Receptors were obtained from a man aged 50-60 years who received an inactivated influenza vaccine.

This clonotype was seen many times. The rearrangement links TRBV5-6 to TRBJ2-7, with TRBD1 identical over 7 bases. The V gene's germline CDR1 is SGHDT and CDR2 YYEEEE. The CDR3 contains 14 residues. With 0 bases clipped from V and 4 bases from J, the junction kept 4 bases outside the gene matches. The chain's CDR3 is CASSLDNRGYEQYF. The CDR3 region has the DNA TGTGCCAGCAGCTTGGATAACAGGGGTTACGAGCAGTACTTC.

In its sample, this clonotype was seen a few times. The rearrangement uses TRBV4-3 and TRBJ1-4; D remains ambiguous. V was trimmed by 0 bases and J by 5 bases, leaving 10 bases between them. The germline gives CDR1 LGHNA, CDR2 YSLEER. CDR3 length: 15 residues. CDR3 in amino acids: CASSQELRSNEKLFF. CDR3 DNA: TGCGCCAGCAGCCAAGAGCTCCGGAGCAATGAAAAACTGTTTTTT.

For the CDR3, the DNA is TGTGCCACCGGGGGACTAGATCTCACCGGGGAGCTGTTTTTT. It codes for CATGGLDLTGELFF. The chain is built from TRBV24-1 and TRBJ2-2, with TRBD2 matching 8 bases. Germline CDR1 KGHDR, CDR2 SFDVKD. CDR3 length: 14 residues. J lost 4 bases, V lost 9 bases, and 6 bases had no gene match.

The chain employs TRBV28 and TRBJ2-5; perhaps TRBD1 as D (5 bases). Germline CDR1 reads MDHEN; CDR2 reads SYDVKM. This CDR3 comprises 13 residues. The V gene lost 1 base and the J gene lost 9 bases, with 12 bases spanning the gap. The CDR3 protein is CASSLLGQGPQYF. The DNA of the CDR3 is TGTGCCAGCAGTTTATTAGGTCAGGGTCCCCAGTACTTC.

The gene calls are TRBV29-1 and TRBJ2-3; no clear D gene. The CDR3 runs to 15 residues. CDR1 and CDR2 from the germline V gene are SQVTM and ANQGSEA. The ends were cut back, 4 bases at V and 2 bases at J, with 16 bases in the middle. The CDR3 loop reads CSVGGRVKFTDTQYF. CDR3 bases: TGCAGCGTTGGGGGTCGGGTCAAGTTCACAGATACGCAGTATTTT.

This clonotype was seen more than once but under ten times. The genes are TRBV12-3 or TRBV12-4 and TRBJ2-3; 7 nucleotides agree with TRBD2. V lost 5 bases to trimming and J lost 1 base; unmatched junction nucleotides: 9. The CDR3 consists of 16 residues. CDR3 DNA: TGTGCCAGCAGTCCCGGACTAGGGATCGGCACAGATACGCAGTATTTT. It yields the protein CASSPGLGIGTDTQYF.

This clonotype occurred a few times. This sequence may be a read error, since a much larger clone differs from it by one base. The rearrangement joins TRBV5-5 to TRBJ2-2; weak D call: TRBD2 (5 bases). From germline, CDR1 is SGHKS and CDR2 YYEKEE (reference sequence). The CDR3 loop spans 15 amino acids. CDR3 residues: CASSPVRVSTGDLFF. The CDR3 coding sequence is TGTGCCAGCAGCCCTGTTAGAGTTTCCACCGGGGATCTGTTTTTT.

The J gene is TRBJ1-6, the V gene TRBV14; D is undetermined. Germline CDR1 SGHDN, CDR2 FVKESK. The CDR3 is 14 residues long. V was trimmed by 1 base and J by 6 bases, leaving 7 bases between them. In nucleotides, the CDR3 is TGTGCCAGCAGCCAAGGGACTTTTAATTCACCCCTCCACTTT. Amino acid sequence: CASSQGTFNSPLHF.

This chain uses TRBV7-6 with TRBJ2-1, with 13 bases matching TRBD2. The CDR3 covers 17 residues. Per the germline V gene, CDR1 is SGHVS and CDR2 is FNYEAQ. With 5 bases clipped from V and 3 bases from J, the junction kept 7 bases outside the gene matches. The CDR3 loop is CASSRWTSGRLYNEQFF. The CDR3 nucleotides are TGTGCCAGCAGCCGATGGACTAGCGGGAGACTCTACAATGAGCAGTTCTTC.

This clonotype was picked up one time. The chain has TRBV19 and TRBJ2-2; D is uncertain. CDR3 length: 12 residues. CDR1 is LNHDA and CDR2 is SQIVND in the germline V gene (reference sequence). Trimming removed 8 bases from V and 6 bases from J, with 10 bases in between. As DNA, the CDR3 is TGTGCCAGTCGTCACGAGGCCGGGGAGCTGTTTTTT. Its translation: CASRHEAGELFF.

There are a few counts of this clonotype. This chain joins TRBV7-2 and TRBJ2-3; no definite D call. The CDR3 totals 14 residues. The germline V gene encodes CDR1 SGHTA and CDR2 FQGNSA. Trimming stripped 3 bases from V and 0 bases from J, with 7 bases between. CDR3 region: CASSFGRSTDTQYF. The DNA for the CDR3 is TGTGCCAGCAGCTTTGGACGGAGCACAGATACGCAGTATTTT.

This clonotype has more than one count but fewer than ten. The gene calls are TRBV12-3 or TRBV12-4 and TRBJ2-1, with D unresolved. V was cut by 5 bases and J by 8 bases, with 10 bases left in between. The CDR3 totals 12 residues. The CDR3 here is CASSQGWDEQFF. DNA of the CDR3: TGTGCCAGCAGTCAAGGATGGGATGAGCAGTTCTTC.

This clonotype was counted only a few times. V is TRBV5-1 and J is TRBJ2-5; D may be TRBD1 (5 bases). This CDR3 is 14 amino acids long. Germline V CDR1 and CDR2: SGHRS, YFSETQ. The V gene lost 3 bases and the J gene lost 0 bases, with 9 bases spanning the gap. This CDR3 is CASSSNRYQETQYF. CDR3 in DNA: TGCGCCAGCAGCTCCAACAGGTACCAAGAGACCCAGTACTTC.

This clonotype was detected ten times or more. The rearrangement joins TRBV12-3 or TRBV12-4 to TRBJ2-5, with 12 bases lining up with TRBD2. Germline trimming cut 5 bases from V and 5 bases from J; bases unmatched to any gene: 9. The CDR3 contains 16 residues. The CDR3 sequence is CASSRSGLAGGETQYF. Here the CDR3 DNA reads TGTGCCAGCAGTCGAAGTGGTCTAGCGGGGGGGGAGACCCAGTACTTC.

This clonotype was counted a few times. The rearrangement joins TRBV10-3 to TRBJ2-3, with TRBD2 matching over 13 bases. The CDR3 is 17 residues long. From germline, CDR1 is ENHRY and CDR2 SYGVKD. The ends lost 4 bases at V and 2 bases at J; junction bases unmatched: 6. The CDR3 loop is CAISGRLAGGYTDTQYF. The DNA of the CDR3 is TGTGCCATCAGTGGGCGACTAGCGGGGGGATACACAGATACGCAGTATTTT.

The chain is built from TRBV20-1 and TRBJ2-5; D not certain. The CDR3 has 15 amino acids. Per germline, CDR1 DFQATT and CDR2 SNEGSKA (reference sequence). V lost 0 bases, J lost 0 bases, and 11 bases lay in between. The CDR3 coding sequence is TGCAGTGCTAGAGATCCCAGAATCCACCAAGAGACCCAGTACTTC. Protein sequence: CSARDPRIHQETQYF.

The chain has TRBV7-8 and TRBJ2-1; D might be TRBD2 (5 bases). Germline V CDR1 and CDR2: SGHVS, FQNEAQ. V lost 2 bases, J lost 5 bases, and 10 bases lay in between. The CDR3 sequence is 14 residues long. The CDR3 sequence: CASSLLWRDNEQFF. DNA of the CDR3: TGTGCCAGCAGCTTACTGTGGCGGGACAATGAGCAGTTCTTC.

This clonotype was found a few times. CDR3 protein: CASSSPGLVGYNEQFF. CDR3 bases: TGTGCCAGCAGTTCGCCAGGACTAGTGGGATACAATGAGCAGTTCTTC. The rearrangement uses TRBV12-3 or TRBV12-4 and TRBJ2-1; TRBD2 aligns across 7 bases. The CDR3 loop spans 16 amino acids. The trim removed 4 bases at V and 4 bases at J, leaving 10 bases unmatched.

The table lists this clonotype with a few counts. The chain couples TRBV9 to TRBJ2-7; unclear D gene. V shed 2 bases and J shed 5 bases, with 17 bases lying between them. CDR1 is SGDLS, CDR2 YYNGEE, per germline. The length of the CDR3 is 15 residues. In DNA form, the CDR3 reads TGTGCCAGCAGCGTTGACCTTTTAGTGGGTCACGAGCAGTACTTC. Its protein is CASSVDLLVGHEQYF.

This clonotype was counted a few times. J is TRBJ2-2 and V is TRBV5-1; tentatively, D is TRBD1 (6 bases). Trimming left V 4 bases short and J 3 bases short, with 10 bases between. Per germline, CDR1 SGHRS and CDR2 YFSETQ. The CDR3 is made up of 14 amino acids. DNA for the CDR3: TGCGCCAGCAGCGCGAGACAGGACACCGGGGAGCTGTTTTTT. It translates to CASSARQDTGELFF.

CDR3 sequence reads: CASSSSGTSGSEQYF. As DNA, the CDR3 is TGCGCCAGCAGCTCATCCGGGACTAGCGGGAGCGAGCAGTACTTC. The chain joins TRBV5-1 to TRBJ2-7, with TRBD2 matching over 14 bases. The CDR3 is made up of 15 amino acids. Germline V gene sequence: CDR1 SGHRS, CDR2 YFSETQ. V dropped 3 bases and J dropped 6; count of bases not matched to a gene: 5.

The rearrangement links TRBV11-1 to TRBJ2-7, with 7 bases that match TRBD1. This CDR3 contains 19 residues. Germline-derived CDR1 and CDR2 are SGHAT and FQDESV (reference sequence). The V segment lost 1 base and the J segment 0 bases; nucleotides outside the gene matches: 15. CDR3 loop: CASSLGLVEGQIYSYEQYF. The CDR3 DNA reads TGTGCCAGCAGCTTAGGGCTGGTCGAGGGACAGATCTACTCCTACGAGCAGTACTTC.

This clonotype appeared a few times. This rearrangement joins TRBV27 to TRBJ1-6, with 9 bases aligning to TRBD1. Per germline, CDR1 MNHEY and CDR2 SMNVEV (reference sequence). CDR3 length: 14 amino acids. V shed 3 bases, J shed 9 bases, and the junction held 3 bases outside the gene matches. This chain's CDR3 is CASSFGTGSSPLHF. Written as DNA, the CDR3 is TGTGCCAGCAGTTTCGGGACAGGGTCTTCACCCCTCCACTTT.

This clonotype has more than one count but fewer than ten. This chain joins TRBV7-2 and TRBJ2-3, with TRBD2 identical over 7 bases. This CDR3 is built from 16 residues. The V gene's germline CDR1 is SGHTA and CDR2 FQGNSA. J was trimmed by 6 bases and V by 2 bases; bases with no gene match: 11. CDR3 loop: CASSLLVREVGDTQYF. The CDR3 DNA reads as TGTGCCAGCAGCTTATTGGTCCGGGAGGTAGGGGATACGCAGTATTTT.

The chain has TRBV7-9 and TRBJ2-7, with D tentatively TRBD2 (7 bases). The V end lost 5 bases, the J end lost 6 bases, and 23 bases lay between the germline ends. Germline V gene lookup returns CDR1 SEHNR and CDR2 FQNEAQ (reference sequence). The CDR3 runs 16 residues. This CDR3 is CASSLEGGGVGGEQYF. The CDR3 nucleotides read TGTGCCAGCAGCCTAGAGGGGGGAGGGGTCGGAGGCGAGCAGTACTTC.